Below are 13 T cell receptor beta chains sequenced from a single sample in a study of cytomegalovirus exposure and HLA in healthy donors. In the PCR, 60 Vbeta and 13 Jbeta primers were used. Sequencing used immunoSEQ multiplex PCR; TCRdb keeps in-frame clones, though not all of them. The sample holds about 190,000 clones, about 87% seen once. The sequenced material came from PBMCs. These receptors all stem from a young man in good health and CMV-seronegative.

This clone has only a few counts. The V gene is TRBV28, the J gene TRBJ1-2; 9 bases line up with TRBD1. The CDR3 runs 18 residues. The J segment lost 4 bases and the V segment lost 6 bases, leaving 18 bases of the junction unmatched. Germline CDR1 MDHEN, CDR2 SYDVKM. CDR3 protein: CASSSTGTGQLRAYGYTF. DNA of the CDR3: TGTGCCAGCAGCTCCACCGGGACAGGGCAGCTAAGGGCCTATGGCTACACCTTC.

The J gene is TRBJ2-5, the V gene TRBV11-2; TRBD2 matches 7 bases. V lost 5 bases and J lost 4; bases outside the gene matches: 7. The CDR3 spans 14 residues. The germline CDR1 and CDR2 sequences are SGHAT and FQNNGV. The DNA for the CDR3 is TGTGCCAGCAGCCCCTGGGGGGGAGTAGAGACCCAGTACTTC. It encodes CASSPWGGVETQYF.

The chain has TRBV27 and TRBJ2-7; 8 positions match TRBD1. Unmatched junction bases numbered 8, after V lost 6 bases and J lost 7 bases. The CDR3 length is 13 residues. Germline values: CDR1 MNHEY, CDR2 SMNVEV (reference sequence). CDR3 bases: TGTGCCAGCAGCTTAGGCAGGGGGCCAGAGCAGTACTTC. Residues: CASSLGRGPEQYF.

This chain links TRBV5-5 with TRBJ2-1; maybe TRBD1 (6 bases). The CDR3 runs 14 residues. V was shortened by 1 base and J by 1 base, with 6 bases between the two germline ends. Germline V gene sequence: CDR1 SGHKS, CDR2 YYEKEE (reference sequence). The CDR3 is CASSLTGSYNEQFF. CDR3 bases: TGTGCCAGCAGCTTGACAGGGTCCTACAATGAGCAGTTCTTC.

J is TRBJ1-1 and V is TRBV14, with D hard to call. Trimming removed 1 base from V and 8 bases from J, with 14 bases in between. Germline V lookup: CDR1 SGHDN, CDR2 FVKESK. The CDR3 is made up of 14 amino acids. The DNA for the CDR3 is TGTGCCAGCAGCCAAGTTATGGAGATAAGGGAAGCTTTCTTT. It translates to CASSQVMEIREAFF.

This rearrangement joins TRBV11-2 to TRBJ2-2; TRBD1 matches 9 bases. CDR1 and CDR2 from the germline V gene are SGHAT and FQNNGV. CDR3 length: 17 amino acids. With 3 bases clipped from V and 0 bases from J, the junction kept 5 bases outside the gene matches. This CDR3 is CASSFRTGGANTGELFF. In DNA, the CDR3 is TGTGCCAGCAGCTTTCGTACAGGGGGCGCGAACACCGGGGAGCTGTTTTTT.

Points on this clone: No conserved phenylalanine or tryptophan ends this CDR3, so it is likely a read error. The chain has TRBV18 and TRBJ1-1; 9 bases are a match to TRBD1. The V segment lost 4 bases and the J segment 7 bases; nucleotides outside the gene matches: 7. The CDR3 is 14 amino acids. Germline V gene data show CDR1 as KGHSH and CDR2 as LQKENI. CDR3 residues: CASSLGQGFGEAFL. In nucleotides, the CDR3 is TGTGCCAGCTCACTTGGACAGGGGTTCGGTGAAGCTTTCCTT.

The CDR3 protein is CASSPFGYTF. The CDR3 nucleotides are TGTGCCAGCAGTCCGTTTGGCTACACCTTC. The rearrangement links TRBV6-1 to TRBJ1-2, with no clear D. Trimming cost V 5 bases and J 7 bases, with 5 bases left between them. The CDR3 totals 10 residues. Per the germline V gene, CDR1 is MNHNS and CDR2 is SASEGT.

V is TRBV2 and J is TRBJ2-5, with 11 bases identical to TRBD2. With 7 bases clipped from V and 5 bases from J, the junction kept 21 bases outside the gene matches. The CDR3 sequence is 19 residues long. CDR1 is SNHLY and CDR2 is FYNNEI in the germline V gene. The CDR3 DNA follows: TGTGCCAGCAATCCGACAGCCGTAGGCGTAGCGGGAGGGGGGGAGACCCAGTACTTC. The encoded protein is CASNPTAVGVAGGGETQYF.

The V gene is TRBV5-4, the J gene TRBJ1-6; D possibly corresponds to TRBD1 (5 bases). Trimming took off 9 bases at V and 8 bases at J, with 18 bases between the two ends. Germline-derived CDR1 and CDR2 are SGHNT and YYREEE (reference sequence). CDR3 length: 14 amino acids. CDR3 residues: CAIQDTTKDSPLHF. The CDR3 DNA is TGTGCCATCCAGGACACAACGAAGGATTCACCCCTCCACTTT.

The chain has TRBV2 and TRBJ2-5; 11 nucleotides align to TRBD1. The CDR3 sequence is 13 residues long. Trimming removed 6 bases from V and 5 bases from J; junction bases left unmatched: 2. CDR1 and CDR2 from the germline V gene are SNHLY and FYNNEI. CDR3 sequence reads: CASSRDRGETQYF. CDR3 nucleotides: TGTGCCAGCAGCCGGGACAGGGGGGAGACCCAGTACTTC. The full variable domain, completed using reference TRBV2 and TRBJ2-5, is EPEVTQTPSHQVTQMGQEVILRCVPISNHLYFYWYRQILGQKVEFLVSFYNNEISEKSEIFDDQFSVERPDGSNFTLKIRSTKLEDSAMYFCASSRDRGETQYFGPGTRLLVL.

This clone was seen just once. The chain recombines TRBV5-1 with TRBJ1-1, with 7 bases lining up with TRBD1. The ends lost 6 bases at V and 4 bases at J; junction bases unmatched: 9. Germline lookup yields CDR1 SGHRS and CDR2 YFSETQ. This CDR3 has 14 residues. The CDR3 region has the DNA TGCGCCAGCATTGGAGGGGGCTTAGGCACTGAAGCTTTCTTT. The encoded protein is CASIGGGLGTEAFF.

The chain combines TRBV7-8 with TRBJ2-3; 7 bases line up with TRBD1. Unmatched junction bases numbered 18, after V lost 0 bases and J lost 0 bases. The CDR3 has 21 residues. Germline V gene data show CDR1 as SGHVS and CDR2 as FQNEAQ. As DNA, the CDR3 is TGTGCCAGCAGCTTAGCAATGAAGGGACAGATCCTTAGGGGTAGCACAGATACGCAGTATTTT. Translating it yields CASSLAMKGQILRGSTDTQYF. The variable domain in full, with the rest retrieved from reference TRBV7-8 and TRBJ2-3, is GAGVSQSPRYKVAKRGQDVALRCDPISGHVSLFWYQQALGQGPEFLTYFQNEAQLDKSGLPSDRFFAERPEGSVSTLKIQRTQQEDSAVYLCASSLAMKGQILRGSTDTQYFGPGTRLTVL.